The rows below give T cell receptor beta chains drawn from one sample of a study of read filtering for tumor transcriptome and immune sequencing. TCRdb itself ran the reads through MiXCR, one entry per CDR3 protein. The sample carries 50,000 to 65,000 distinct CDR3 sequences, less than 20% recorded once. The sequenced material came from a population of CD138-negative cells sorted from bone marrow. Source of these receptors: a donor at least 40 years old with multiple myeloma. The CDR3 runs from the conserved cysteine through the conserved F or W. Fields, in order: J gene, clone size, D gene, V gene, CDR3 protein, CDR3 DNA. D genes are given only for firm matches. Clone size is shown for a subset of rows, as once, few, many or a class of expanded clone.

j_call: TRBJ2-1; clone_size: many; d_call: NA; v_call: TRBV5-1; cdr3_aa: CASRVDGGSYNEQFF; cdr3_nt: TGCGCCAGCAGGGTGGATGGAGGTTCCTACAATGAGCAGTTCTTC
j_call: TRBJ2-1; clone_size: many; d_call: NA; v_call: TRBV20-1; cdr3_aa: CSARGTSQTNEQFF; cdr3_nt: TGCAGTGCTAGAGGGACTTCCCAAACCAATGAGCAGTTCTTC
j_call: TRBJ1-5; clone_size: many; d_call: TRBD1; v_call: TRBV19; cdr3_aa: CASKGGGVRNQPQHF; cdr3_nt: TGTGCCAGTAAAGGGGGCGGGGTTCGCAATCAGCCCCAGCATTTT
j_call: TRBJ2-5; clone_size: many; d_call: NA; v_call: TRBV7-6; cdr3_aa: CASTIKSQGETQYF; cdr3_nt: TGTGCCAGCACCATAAAGTCCCAGGGGGAGACCCAGTACTTC
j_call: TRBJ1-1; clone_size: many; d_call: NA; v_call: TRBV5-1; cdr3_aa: CASSLWEGVAVNTEAFF; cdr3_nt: TGCGCCAGCAGCTTGTGGGAGGGGGTTGCCGTGAACACTGAAGCTTTCTTT
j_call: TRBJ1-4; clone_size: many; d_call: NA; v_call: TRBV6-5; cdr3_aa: CASKIDGRSNEKLFF; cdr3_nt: TGTGCCAGCAAGATAGACGGGCGCAGTAATGAAAAACTGTTTTTT
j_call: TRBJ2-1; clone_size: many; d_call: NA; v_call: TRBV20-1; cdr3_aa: CSASIRHEQFF; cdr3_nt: TGCAGTGCTAGTATTAGACATGAGCAGTTCTTC
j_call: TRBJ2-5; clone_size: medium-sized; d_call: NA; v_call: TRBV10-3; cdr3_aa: CAISPGTQETQYF; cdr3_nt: TGTGCCATCAGTCCCGGAACGCAAGAGACCCAGTACTTC
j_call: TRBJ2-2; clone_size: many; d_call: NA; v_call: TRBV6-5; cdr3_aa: CASSTWARAQNTGELFF; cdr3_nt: TGTGCCAGCAGTACCTGGGCCCGGGCCCAAAACACCGGGGAGCTGTTTTTT
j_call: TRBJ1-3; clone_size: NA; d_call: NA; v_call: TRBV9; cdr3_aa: CASSVLSGPGNTIYF; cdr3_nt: TGTGCCAGCAGCGTCCTTTCGGGGCCTGGAAACACCATATATTTT
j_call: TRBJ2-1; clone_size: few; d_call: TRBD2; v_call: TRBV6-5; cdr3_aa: CASSYYGREYNEQFF; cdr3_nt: TGTGCCAGCAGTTATTATGGGCGGGAGTACAATGAGCAGTTCTTC
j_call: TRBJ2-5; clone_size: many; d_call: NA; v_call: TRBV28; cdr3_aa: CASSSRLLGRLETQYF; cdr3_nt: TGTGCCAGCAGTTCCCGTCTGCTCGGGAGACTTGAGACCCAGTACTTC
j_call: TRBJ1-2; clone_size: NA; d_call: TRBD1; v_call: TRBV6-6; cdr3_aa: CASSQPDRDNYGYTF; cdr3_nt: TGTGCCAGCAGCCAACCGGACAGGGACAACTATGGCTACACCTTC
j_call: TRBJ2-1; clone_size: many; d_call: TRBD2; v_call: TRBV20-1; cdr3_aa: CSAARRAGAINEQFF; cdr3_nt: TGCAGTGCTGCGAGAAGAGCGGGAGCTATCAATGAGCAGTTCTTC
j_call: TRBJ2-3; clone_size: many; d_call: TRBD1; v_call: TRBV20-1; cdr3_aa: CSASLTGPGTDTQYF; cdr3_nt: TGCAGTGCTAGCCTGACAGGGCCGGGCACAGATACGCAGTATTTT
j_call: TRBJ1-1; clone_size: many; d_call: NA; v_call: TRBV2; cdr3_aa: CASSDHKNTEAFF; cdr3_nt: TGTGCCAGCAGTGATCACAAGAACACTGAAGCTTTCTTT
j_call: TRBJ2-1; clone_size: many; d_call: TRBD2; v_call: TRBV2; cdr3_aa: CASSDGLADNEQFF; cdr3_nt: TGTGCCAGCAGTGATGGGCTAGCGGATAATGAGCAGTTCTTC
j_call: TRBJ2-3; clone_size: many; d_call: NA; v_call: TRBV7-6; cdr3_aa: CASSNRPSTDTQYF; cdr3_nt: TGTGCCAGCAGCAACCGTCCTAGCACAGATACGCAGTATTTT
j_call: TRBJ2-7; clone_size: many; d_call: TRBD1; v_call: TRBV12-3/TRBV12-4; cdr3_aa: CASSLNRGPSSYEQYF; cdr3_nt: TGTGCCAGCAGTCTAAACAGGGGGCCTAGCTCCTACGAGCAGTACTTC
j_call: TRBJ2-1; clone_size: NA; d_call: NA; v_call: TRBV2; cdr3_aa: CASSEPNVAEQFF; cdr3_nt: TGTGCCAGCAGTGAACCCAACGTGGCTGAGCAGTTCTTC
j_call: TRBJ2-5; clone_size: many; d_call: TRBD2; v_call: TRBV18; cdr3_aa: CASSPGTSGVEETQYF; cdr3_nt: TGTGCCAGCTCACCCGGGACTAGCGGGGTCGAAGAGACCCAGTACTTC
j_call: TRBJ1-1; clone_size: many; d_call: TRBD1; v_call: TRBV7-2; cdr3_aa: CASSLAGQGAKAFF; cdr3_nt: TGTGCCAGCAGCTTAGCGGGACAGGGGGCGAAGGCTTTCTTT
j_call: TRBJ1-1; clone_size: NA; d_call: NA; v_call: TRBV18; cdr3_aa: CASSPSGVGTEAFF; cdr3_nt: TGTGCCAGCTCACCGTCAGGGGTAGGGACTGAAGCTTTCTTT
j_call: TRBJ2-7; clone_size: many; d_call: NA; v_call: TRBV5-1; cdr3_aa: CASSLDGQPYEQYF; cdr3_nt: TGCGCCAGCAGCTTGGACGGCCAACCATACGAGCAGTACTTC
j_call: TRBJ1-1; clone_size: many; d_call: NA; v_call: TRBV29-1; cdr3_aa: CSVEGGGTEAFF; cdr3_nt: TGCAGCGTTGAGGGAGGGGGAACTGAAGCTTTCTTT
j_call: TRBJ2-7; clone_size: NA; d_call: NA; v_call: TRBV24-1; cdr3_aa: CATSDLLGGGQYF; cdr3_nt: TGTGCCACCAGTGATTTGTTGGGCGGCGGGCAGTACTTC
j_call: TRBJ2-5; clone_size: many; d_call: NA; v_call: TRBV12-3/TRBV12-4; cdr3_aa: CASKLLAVETQYF; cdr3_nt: TGTGCCAGCAAACTTCTAGCCGTCGAGACCCAGTACTTC
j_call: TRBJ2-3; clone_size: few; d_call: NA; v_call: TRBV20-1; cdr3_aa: CSAMAGGYTDTQYF; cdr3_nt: TGCAGTGCGATGGCTGGGGGATACACAGATACGCAGTATTTT
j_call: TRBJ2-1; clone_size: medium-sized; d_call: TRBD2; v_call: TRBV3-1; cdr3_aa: CASSPAAGGYNEQFF; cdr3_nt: TGTGCCAGCAGCCCCGCTGCGGGAGGGTACAATGAGCAGTTCTTC
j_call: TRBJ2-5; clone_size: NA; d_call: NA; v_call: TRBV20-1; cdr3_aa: CSASLEGGGPQEAQYF; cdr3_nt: TGCAGTGCTAGTTTAGAAGGGGGGGGGCCCCAAGAGGCCCAGTACTTC
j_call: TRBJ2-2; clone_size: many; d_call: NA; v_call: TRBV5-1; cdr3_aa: CASSLGHASTGELFF; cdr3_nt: TGCGCCAGCAGCTTGGGACATGCCTCGACCGGGGAGCTGTTTTTT
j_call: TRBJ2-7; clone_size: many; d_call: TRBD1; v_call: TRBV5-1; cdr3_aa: CASSDGTVPLSSYEQYF; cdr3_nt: TGCGCCAGCAGCGACGGGACAGTACCTCTGAGCTCCTACGAGCAGTACTTC
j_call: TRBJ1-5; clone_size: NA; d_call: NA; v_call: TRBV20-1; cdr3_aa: CSALTVLYSNQPQHF; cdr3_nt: TGCAGTGCTTTGACAGTGTTATATAGCAATCAGCCCCAGCATTTT
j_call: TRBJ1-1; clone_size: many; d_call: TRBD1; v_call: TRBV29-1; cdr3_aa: CSARTGNTEAFF; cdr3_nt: TGCAGCGCTAGGACAGGGAACACTGAAGCTTTCTTT
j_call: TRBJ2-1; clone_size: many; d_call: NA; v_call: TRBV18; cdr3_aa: CASSPHAGGEQFF; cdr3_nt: TGTGCCAGCTCACCACATGCAGGTGGTGAGCAGTTCTTC
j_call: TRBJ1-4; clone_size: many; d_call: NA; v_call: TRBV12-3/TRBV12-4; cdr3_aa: CASSSGGTTNEKLFF; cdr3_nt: TGTGCCAGCAGTTCGGGCGGGACAACTAATGAAAAACTGTTTTTT
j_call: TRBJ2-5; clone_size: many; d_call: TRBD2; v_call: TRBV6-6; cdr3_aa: CASSDKLAGVKETQYF; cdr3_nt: TGTGCCAGCAGCGACAAACTAGCGGGAGTTAAAGAGACCCAGTACTTC
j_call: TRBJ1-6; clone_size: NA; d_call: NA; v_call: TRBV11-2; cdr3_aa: CASSLRQGGSYNSPLHF; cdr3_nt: TGTGCCAGCAGCTTAAGGCAGGGTGGATCCTATAATTCACCCCTCCACTTT
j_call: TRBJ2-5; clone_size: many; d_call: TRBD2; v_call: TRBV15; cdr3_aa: CATSRPGTSLETQYF; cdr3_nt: TGTGCCACCAGCAGACCCGGGACTAGCCTTGAGACCCAGTACTTC
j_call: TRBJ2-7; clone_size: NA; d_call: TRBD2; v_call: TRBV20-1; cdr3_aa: CSARDRASGTTEQYF; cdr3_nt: TGCAGTGCTAGAGATCGGGCTAGCGGGACTACCGAGCAGTACTTC
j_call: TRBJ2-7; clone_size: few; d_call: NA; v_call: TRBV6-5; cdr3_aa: CASGEYEQYF; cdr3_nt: TGTGCCAGCGGGGAATACGAGCAGTACTTC
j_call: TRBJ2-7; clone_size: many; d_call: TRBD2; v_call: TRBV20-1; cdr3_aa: CSADGTTPPWNEQYF; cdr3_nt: TGCAGTGCAGACGGGACTACCCCTCCGTGGAACGAGCAGTACTTC
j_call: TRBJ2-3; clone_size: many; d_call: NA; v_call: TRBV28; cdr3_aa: CASSRDQDTDTQYF; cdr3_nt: TGTGCCAGCAGCCGGGACCAAGACACAGATACGCAGTATTTT
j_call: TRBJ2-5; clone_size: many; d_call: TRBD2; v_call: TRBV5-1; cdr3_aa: CASSPGTSGVQETQYF; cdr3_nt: TGCGCCAGCAGCCCCGGGACTAGCGGGGTCCAGGAGACCCAGTACTTC
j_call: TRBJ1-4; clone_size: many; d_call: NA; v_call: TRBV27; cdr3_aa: CASRSIQGLFF; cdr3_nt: TGTGCCAGCAGATCGATACAAGGGCTGTTTTTT
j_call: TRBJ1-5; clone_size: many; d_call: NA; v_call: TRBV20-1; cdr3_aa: CSARDLAETGLIGSNQPQHF; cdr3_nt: TGCAGTGCTAGAGATTTGGCGGAAACCGGACTTATCGGTAGCAATCAGCCCCAGCATTTT
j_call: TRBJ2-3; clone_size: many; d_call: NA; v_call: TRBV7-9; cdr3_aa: CASSPYREATTDTQYF; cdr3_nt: TGTGCCAGCAGTCCATACAGAGAGGCGACCACAGATACGCAGTATTTT